The T cell receptor (beta chain) under discussion was sequenced for a study of T cells in Graves' hyperthyroidism and ophthalmopathy. Uncontrolled infection, other autoimmune disease, pregnancy or lactation disqualified patients from enrolment. Authors of the study amplified TCR beta CDR3 regions from RNA transcripts. HTBI primers were the set used in a first-round RT-PCR of the TCR CDR3. In TCRdb, the multiplex PCR reads were re-called with MiXCR into one record per CDR3 protein. The table shows about 700,000 distinct CDR3 sequences, with 45% occurring only once. This CDR3 has 13 residues. V lost 5 bases to trimming and J lost 5 bases, with 15 bases between them. Germline loops: CDR1 DFQATT, CDR2 SNEGSKA (reference sequence).

This receptor was identified in an adult man with Graves' disease, either hyperthyroidism or ophthalmopathy (not recorded which). The chain recombines TRBV20-1 with TRBJ1-2; D gene unclear. The sample comprised peripheral blood or thyroid tissue (not recorded which). This CDR3 reads CSAVEGYEYGYTF. CDR3 nucleotides: TGCAGTGCTGTGGAGGGCTATGAATATGGCTACACCTTC.